The next 28 T cell receptor beta chains were all read from a single sample in a study of T cells in Graves' hyperthyroidism and ophthalmopathy. TCR beta CDR3 regions were amplified from RNA transcripts. The HTBI primer set was used in a first-round RT-PCR of the TCR CDR3. MiXCR, applied by TCRdb to the multiplex PCR reads, yields one record per CDR3 protein. The sample has 80,000 to 100,000 distinct CDR3 sequences, approximately 39% seen once. The sequencing sample was made of peripheral blood or thyroid tissue (not recorded which). The receptors stem from a woman aged 30 to 39 with Graves' hyperthyroidism.

This clonotype was detected ten times or more. The chain is built from TRBV19 and TRBJ1-1; D is unclear. CDR1 and CDR2 from the germline V gene are LNHDA and SQIVND (reference sequence). The CDR3 has 12 residues. The V and J ends lost 5 bases and 3 bases respectively, with 7 bases between them. The CDR3 protein is CASSLDDTEAFF. The DNA of the CDR3 is TGTGCCAGTAGTCTCGACGACACTGAAGCTTTCTTT. Looking up the rest from reference TRBV19 and TRBJ1-1 gives the full variable domain: DGGITQSPKYLFRKEGQNVTLSCEQNLNHDAMYWYRQDPGQGLRLIYYSQIVNDFQKGDIAEGYSVSREKKESFPLTVTSAQKNPTAFYLCASSLDDTEAFFGQGTRLTVV.

In this sample, this clonotype turned up many times. The chain couples TRBV7-3 to TRBJ2-7; 12 bases match TRBD2. Trimming removed 6 bases from V and 6 bases from J; junction bases left unmatched: 9. CDR1 and CDR2 from the germline V gene are SGHTA and FQGTGA. The CDR3 is made up of 15 amino acids. The CDR3 DNA follows: TGTGCCAGCAGTTCGGACGGACTAGCGGGACGCGAGCAGTACTTC. Translation: CASSSDGLAGREQYF.

To note about this clonotype: Relative to the germline gene, one junction end is altered; a read error may explain this. V gene TRBV7-9 combines with J gene TRBJ2-1; 8 nucleotides agree with TRBD2. In germline, CDR1 is SEHNR, CDR2 FQNEAQ (reference sequence). The CDR3 totals 15 residues. The CDR3 protein is CASSFRLALYNEQLF. In nucleotides, the CDR3 is TGTGCCAGCAGCTTCCGACTAGCGCTCTACAATGAGCAGCTCTTC.

This clonotype was counted ten times or more. V usage is TRBV6-5 and J usage is TRBJ1-4; D not certain. Germline V gene lookup returns CDR1 MNHEY and CDR2 SVGAGI. The germline V and J ends were trimmed by 3 bases and 0 bases, with 11 bases remaining between them. CDR3 length: 16 residues. CDR3 DNA sequence: TGTGCCAGCAGTTATACGGAAGGGTCAACTAATGAAAAACTGTTTTTT. It specifies CASSYTEGSTNEKLFF.

This clonotype has just one count. The chain couples TRBV19 to TRBJ1-5; possibly TRBD1 for D (5 bases). The CDR3 consists of 17 residues. Trimming cost V 10 bases and J 6 bases, with 28 bases left between them. Germline CDR1 LNHDA, CDR2 SQIVND (reference sequence). Here the CDR3 DNA reads TGTGCCACCTCAGGGCAGTTGGGGACTGTACCTAGTCAGCCCCAGCATTTT. This codes for CATSGQLGTVPSQPQHF.

This clonotype was observed a few times. The gene calls are TRBV27 and TRBJ2-7; 7 nucleotides agree with TRBD2. V trimming: 5 bases; J trimming: 3 bases; junction bases outside the gene matches: 4. Germline assignment: CDR1 MNHEY and CDR2 SMNVEV (reference sequence). The CDR3 loop spans 13 amino acids. The CDR3 sequence is CASSRTSVYEQYF. In nucleotides, the CDR3 is TGTGCCAGCAGTAGGACTAGTGTCTACGAGCAGTACTTC.

This clonotype was counted many times. The V call is TRBV12-3 or TRBV12-4, the J call TRBJ2-2; D unresolved. Trimming removed 4 bases from V and 8 bases from J, with 5 bases in between. The CDR3 has 11 residues. For the CDR3, the DNA is TGTGCCAGCAGTTATCGAGGGGAGCTGTTTTTT. This sequence encodes CASSYRGELFF.

The chain has TRBV7-9 and TRBJ2-2; D unclear. The V gene lost 6 bases and the J gene lost 8 bases, with 7 bases spanning the gap. CDR1 SEHNR and CDR2 FQNEAQ come from the germline V gene (reference sequence). This CDR3 region has 11 residues. The CDR3 DNA reads as TGTGCCAGCAGTCGTCGAGGGGAGCTGTTTTTT. Its protein product is CASSRRGELFF.

The chain combines TRBV20-1 with TRBJ1-5, with a weak D call TRBD1 (6 bases). The CDR3 runs to 15 residues. The germline V gene encodes CDR1 DFQATT and CDR2 SNEGSKA (reference sequence). Between the trimmed V and J ends, which lost 2 bases and 11 bases, there was a span of 22 bases. The CDR3 sequence is CSARSPGGSQETQHF. The CDR3 DNA reads as TGCAGTGCTAGATCACCCGGGGGCAGCCAAGAGACCCAGCATTTT.

With respect to this clonotype: One end of the junction fails to match germline, which may point to a read error. The chain links TRBV5-6 to TRBJ2-2; D perhaps matches TRBD1 (6 bases). CDR1 and CDR2 (germline): SGHDT, YYEEEE. The CDR3 is 16 residues long. In nucleotides, the CDR3 is TGTACCAGCAGCCGTTTCGTTGCAGGGGCCACCGGGGAGCTGCTTTTT. Residues: CTSSRFVAGATGELLF.

The chain links TRBV20-1 to TRBJ2-7; TRBD2 agrees at 13 bases. The CDR3 has 12 amino acids. V shed 5 bases, J shed 6 bases, and the junction held 1 base outside the gene matches. Germline assignment: CDR1 DFQATT and CDR2 SNEGSKA (reference sequence). CDR3 bases: TGCAGTGCTGGGACTAGCGGGATCGAGCAGTACTTC. As protein: CSAGTSGIEQYF.

This clonotype has ten or more counts. The chain is built from TRBV5-1 and TRBJ1-1; D remains ambiguous. CDR1 SGHRS and CDR2 YFSETQ come from the germline V gene. V lost 1 base and J lost 1, with 8 bases in between. The CDR3 extends over 14 amino acids. The CDR3 DNA sequence: TGCGCCAGCAGCTTGATTACAGAGAACACTGAAGCTTTCTTT. It yields the protein CASSLITENTEAFF.

This chain links TRBV20-1 with TRBJ1-2; no clear D. The germline V and J ends were trimmed by 8 bases and 8 bases, with 12 bases remaining between them. Germline values: CDR1 DFQATT, CDR2 SNEGSKA (reference sequence). This CDR3 has 10 residues. The CDR3 here is CSLKAVGYTF. The DNA for the CDR3 is TGCAGTCTAAAGGCTGTGGGCTACACCTTC.

This clonotype was picked up many times. The chain uses TRBV24-1 and TRBJ2-3; D uncertain. V lost 3 bases, J lost 6 bases, and 15 bases lay in between. This CDR3 spans 15 amino acids. Germline V gene lookup returns CDR1 KGHDR and CDR2 SFDVKD. The CDR3 DNA reads as TGTGCCACCAGTGATCCAACTACTCCAATGGATACGCAGTATTTT. Translation: CATSDPTTPMDTQYF.

At least ten counts were recorded for this clonotype. This rearrangement joins TRBV7-9 to TRBJ1-3, with 9 positions matching TRBD1. V lost 5 bases, J lost 9 bases, and 11 bases stayed unmatched. The CDR3 is 15 amino acids. Germline CDR1 reads SEHNR; CDR2 reads FQNEAQ (reference sequence). CDR3 loop: CASSLTTGGSGTIYF. CDR3 nucleotide sequence: TGTGCCAGCAGCCTCACAACAGGGGGCTCGGGCACCATATATTTT.

The V and J genes are TRBV5-1 and TRBJ1-2; TRBD1 aligns across 9 bases. The length of the CDR3 is 14 residues. With 2 bases clipped from V and 7 bases from J, the junction kept 6 bases outside the gene matches. CDR1 SGHRS and CDR2 YFSETQ come from the germline V gene. DNA for the CDR3: TGCGCCAGCAGCTTTGACGGGACAGGGCTTGGCTACACCTTC. This translates into CASSFDGTGLGYTF.

This clonotype was recorded at least ten times. The chain has TRBV6-5 and TRBJ2-7; TRBD2 might be the D (6 bases). The germline V gene has CDR1 MNHEY and CDR2 SVGAGI. The ends were cut back, 7 bases at V and 3 bases at J, with 16 bases in the middle. The CDR3 is 14 amino acids. The CDR3 region has the DNA TGTGCCAGCAATCCCCTGGGGGACTTCTACGAGCAGTACTTC. Its translation is CASNPLGDFYEQYF.

This clonotype was counted at least ten times. The V call is TRBV5-1, the J call TRBJ1-5; D might be TRBD1 (6 bases). CDR1 and CDR2 (germline): SGHRS, YFSETQ. The CDR3 contains 14 residues. V lost 3 bases and J 6 bases, leaving 13 bases between the germline ends. The CDR3 nucleotides are TGCGCCAGCAGCTCGCGAAGGGGGTCTCAGCCCCAGCATTTT. As protein: CASSSRRGSQPQHF. The whole variable domain, remainder taken from reference TRBV5-1 and TRBJ1-5, is KAGVTQTPRYLIKTRGQQVTLSCSPISGHRSVSWYQQTPGQGLQFLFEYFSETQRNKGNFPGRFSGRQFSNSRSEMNVSTLELGDSALYLCASSSRRGSQPQHFGDGTRLSIL.

This clonotype was found once. The rearrangement joins TRBV7-2 to TRBJ1-1; no firm D call. The CDR3 length is 16 residues. CDR1 and CDR2 (germline): SGHTA, FQGNSA. The ends were cut back, 4 bases at V and 1 base at J, with 16 bases in the middle. CDR3: CASSSGLGQSNTEAFF. CDR3 nucleotide sequence: TGTGCCAGCAGCTCCGGGCTAGGGCAGTCGAACACTGAAGCTTTCTTT.

This clonotype was detected ten times or more. The rearrangement joins TRBV13 to TRBJ1-1; D gene uncertain. V shed 3 bases and J shed 1 base, with 9 bases lying between them. The CDR3 is 14 residues long. The V gene's germline CDR1 is PRHDT and CDR2 FYEKMQ (reference sequence). The CDR3 loop reads CASSFEGWNTEAFF. CDR3 DNA sequence: TGTGCCAGCAGCTTTGAGGGTTGGAACACTGAAGCTTTCTTT.

Ten or more counts support this clonotype. V usage is TRBV11-1 and J usage is TRBJ1-1; 7 bases are shared with TRBD1. From germline, CDR1 is SGHAT and CDR2 FQDESV (reference sequence). With V trimmed by 5 bases and J by 5 bases, 8 bases remained unmatched. This CDR3 region has 14 residues. CDR3 in DNA: TGTGCCAGCAGCCCAGGGGGGGGTTGGACTGAAGCTTTCTTT. Amino acids: CASSPGGGWTEAFF.

This clonotype was detected a few times. The chain carries TRBV15 and TRBJ2-7; 7 bases map to TRBD1. The V gene's germline CDR1 is LNHNV and CDR2 YYDKDF (reference sequence). This CDR3 contains 12 residues. Unmatched junction bases numbered 2, after V lost 3 bases and J lost 6 bases. The CDR3 DNA follows: TGTGCCACCAGCAGTTACAGGGGCGAGCAGTACTTC. Amino acids: CATSSYRGEQYF.

This clonotype was seen many times. The chain couples TRBV29-1 to TRBJ2-2, with D unclear. V lost 6 bases and J 0 bases, leaving 8 bases between the germline ends. There are 13 residues in the CDR3. Germline V gives CDR1 SQVTM, CDR2 ANQGSEA. CDR3 protein: CSVALTNTGELFF. The CDR3 bases are TGCAGCGTGGCACTCACGAACACCGGGGAGCTGTTTTTT.

Regarding this clonotype: This may stem from a read error, because a much larger clone lies one nucleotide away. The chain uses TRBV12-3 or TRBV12-4 and TRBJ1-2, with TRBD1 as a possible D gene (6 bases). The V gene lost 8 bases and the J gene lost 8 bases, with 15 bases spanning the gap. This CDR3 has 12 amino acids. CDR3 coding DNA: TGTGCCAGCCCACCGAGGGGGAGCGGCTACACCTTC. It codes for CASPPRGSGYTF.

The V and J genes are TRBV2 and TRBJ1-2, with 7 positions matching TRBD1. The V segment lost 5 bases and the J segment 6 bases; nucleotides outside the gene matches: 9. The CDR3 sequence is 14 residues long. Germline V gene sequence: CDR1 SNHLY, CDR2 FYNNEI. The CDR3 protein is CASSPPQGIDGYTF. The DNA for the CDR3 is TGTGCCAGCAGTCCCCCACAGGGGATTGATGGCTACACCTTC.

This clonotype was observed at least ten times. V is TRBV27 and J is TRBJ1-5, with D possibly being TRBD1 (6 bases). CDR1 is MNHEY and CDR2 is SMNVEV in the germline V gene (reference sequence). V shed 5 bases and J shed 4 bases, with 21 bases lying between them. The CDR3 covers 17 residues. In DNA, the CDR3 is TGTGCCAGCAGTCCTTTCGCCCCAGGGGCTCGGAATCAGCCCCAGCATTTT. Amino acid sequence: CASSPFAPGARNQPQHF.

This clonotype was seen ten or more times. The V call is TRBV7-3, the J call TRBJ1-1; 8 positions agree with TRBD1. V was pared by 5 bases and J by 4 bases, with 9 bases of the junction left unmatched. Germline lookup yields CDR1 SGHTA and CDR2 FQGTGA. This CDR3 is 15 amino acids long. CDR3 loop: CASSPTGETFTEAFF. In nucleotides, the CDR3 is TGTGCCAGCAGCCCGACAGGGGAAACTTTCACTGAAGCTTTCTTT.

The sample holds many counts of this clonotype. The rearrangement links TRBV7-9 to TRBJ1-5; the D gene is possibly TRBD1 (6 bases). The CDR3 is made up of 14 amino acids. Germline V gene data show CDR1 as SEHNR and CDR2 as FQNEAQ (reference sequence). The germline V and J ends were trimmed by 2 bases and 1 base, with 6 bases remaining between them. The CDR3 here is CASSLQGSNQPQHF. The CDR3 bases are TGTGCCAGCAGCTTACAGGGGAGCAATCAGCCCCAGCATTTT. Filled out from reference TRBV7-9 and TRBJ1-5, the complete variable domain reads DTGVSQNPRHKITKRGQNVTFRCDPISEHNRLYWYRQTLGQGPEFLTYFQNEAQLEKSRLLSDRFSAERPKGSFSTLEIQRTEQGDSAMYLCASSLQGSNQPQHFGDGTRLSIL.